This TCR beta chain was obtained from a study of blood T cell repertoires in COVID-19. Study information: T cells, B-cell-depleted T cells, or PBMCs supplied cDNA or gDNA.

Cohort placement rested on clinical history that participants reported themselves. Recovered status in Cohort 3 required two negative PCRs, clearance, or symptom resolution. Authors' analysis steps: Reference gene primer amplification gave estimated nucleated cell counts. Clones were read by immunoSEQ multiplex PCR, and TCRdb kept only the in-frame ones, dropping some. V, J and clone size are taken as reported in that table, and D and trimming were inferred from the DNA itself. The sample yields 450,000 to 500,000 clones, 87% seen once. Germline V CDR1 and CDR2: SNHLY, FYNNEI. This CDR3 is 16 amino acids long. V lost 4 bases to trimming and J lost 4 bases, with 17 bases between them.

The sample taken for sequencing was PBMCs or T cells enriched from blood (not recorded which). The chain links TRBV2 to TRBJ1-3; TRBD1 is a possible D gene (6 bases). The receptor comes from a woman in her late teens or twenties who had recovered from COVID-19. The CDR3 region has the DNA TGTGCCAGCAGTGGGGTCGCTGGGGGACAAGGAAACACCATATATTTT. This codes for CASSGVAGGQGNTIYF.